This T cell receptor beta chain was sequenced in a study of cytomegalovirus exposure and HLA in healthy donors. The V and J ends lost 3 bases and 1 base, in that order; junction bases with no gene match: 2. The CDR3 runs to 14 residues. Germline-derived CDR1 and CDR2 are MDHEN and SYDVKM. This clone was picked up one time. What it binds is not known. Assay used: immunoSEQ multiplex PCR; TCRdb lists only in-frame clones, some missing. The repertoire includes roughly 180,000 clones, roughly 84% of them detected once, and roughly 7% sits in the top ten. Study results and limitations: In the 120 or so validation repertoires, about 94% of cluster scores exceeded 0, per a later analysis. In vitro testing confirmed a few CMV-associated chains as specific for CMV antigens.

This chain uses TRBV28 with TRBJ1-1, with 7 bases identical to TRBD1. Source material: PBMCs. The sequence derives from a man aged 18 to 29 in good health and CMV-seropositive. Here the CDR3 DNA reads TGTGCCAGCAGTTTGACAGGGCGGAACACTGAAGCTTTCTTT. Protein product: CASSLTGRNTEAFF. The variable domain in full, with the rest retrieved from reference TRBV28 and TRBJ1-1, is DVKVTQSSRYLVKRTGEKVFLECVQDMDHENMFWYRQDPGLGLRLIYFSYDVKMKEKGDIPEGYSVSREKKERFSLILESASTNQTSMYLCASSLTGRNTEAFFGQGTRLTVV.